A single sample is the source of the 10 T cell receptor beta chains below, sequenced in a study of type 1 regulatory T cells. TCRdb independently ran MiXCR on the reads; one entry per CDR3 protein. This sample has about 19,000 distinct CDR3 sequences, with about a tenth found just once. Sequences were obtained from CD4+ T cells, either the whole sample or a sorted fraction (not recorded which). All receptors come from a human donor in good health.

The CDR3 loop is CASSLTGTDTQYF. The DNA for the CDR3 is TGCGCCAGCAGCTTGACAGGCACAGATACGCAGTATTTT. The gene calls are TRBV5-1 and TRBJ2-3; no clear D. From germline, CDR1 is SGHRS and CDR2 YFSETQ. V lost 1 base to trimming and J lost 1 base, with 4 bases between them. The CDR3 consists of 13 residues.

V and J are TRBV7-9 and TRBJ1-2, with 8 nucleotides matching TRBD1. This CDR3 is 15 amino acids long. Germline CDR1 SEHNR, CDR2 FQNEAQ (reference sequence). The J segment lost 2 bases and the V segment lost 5 bases, leaving 7 bases of the junction unmatched. The CDR3 DNA follows: TGTGCCAGCAGCCTTCAGGGGGCCATCAACTATGGCTACACCTTC. It is translated as CASSLQGAINYGYTF.

The V gene is TRBV20-1, the J gene TRBJ2-1; 7 nucleotides agree with TRBD2. CDR1 is DFQATT and CDR2 is SNEGSKA in the germline V gene (reference sequence). V trimming: 3 bases; J trimming: 2 bases; junction bases outside the gene matches: 10. CDR3 length: 16 amino acids. CDR3 region: CSARGGGPRAYNEQFF. CDR3 in DNA: TGCAGTGCTAGGGGGGGAGGGCCGCGCGCCTACAATGAGCAGTTCTTC.

This clonotype was seen repeatedly, ten times or more. The chain links TRBV20-1 to TRBJ2-1; no clear D. CDR1 is DFQATT and CDR2 is SNEGSKA in the germline V gene (reference sequence). V lost 1 base and J lost 4, with 11 bases in between. The CDR3 sequence is 14 residues long. In nucleotides, the CDR3 is TGCAGTGCTAGAGTATTCGGCAGTTACAATGAGCAGTTCTTC. It yields the protein CSARVFGSYNEQFF.

This clonotype has ten or more counts. The J gene is TRBJ2-7, the V gene TRBV7-2, with 8 bases that match TRBD2. J gave up 5 bases and V 2 bases, and 5 bases lay outside the gene matches. The CDR3 spans 14 residues. Germline V gives CDR1 SGHTA, CDR2 FQGNSA. The chain's CDR3 is CASSLPGGFHEQYF. In DNA, the CDR3 is TGTGCCAGCAGCTTACCGGGAGGGTTCCACGAGCAGTACTTC.

Here the CDR3 DNA reads TGTGCCAGCAGCTTAGTATGGGTGGGGAACACCGGGGAGCTGTTTTTT. Encoded protein: CASSLVWVGNTGELFF. This sequence joins TRBV7-2 and TRBJ2-2; D is ambiguous. Germline lookup yields CDR1 SGHTA and CDR2 FQGNSA. The CDR3 spans 16 residues. V lost 1 base and J lost 1, with 10 bases in between.

There are many counts of this clonotype. V is TRBV24-1 and J is TRBJ2-3, with D tentatively TRBD1 or TRBD2 (5 bases each). The V and J ends lost 3 bases and 2 bases respectively, with 14 bases between them. From germline, CDR1 is KGHDR and CDR2 SFDVKD. The CDR3 is 16 residues long. This chain's CDR3 is CATSDQIRDHTDTQYF. Written as DNA, the CDR3 is TGTGCCACCAGTGATCAAATCCGGGACCACACAGATACGCAGTATTTT.

The chain joins TRBV5-1 to TRBJ1-5; weak D call: TRBD1 (6 bases). This CDR3 spans 14 amino acids. Germline loops: CDR1 SGHRS, CDR2 YFSETQ. V was trimmed by 4 bases and J by 4 bases, leaving 12 bases between them. The CDR3 region has the DNA TGCGCCAGCAGCGATGGGGACACAAATCAGCCCCAGCATTTT. Translated: CASSDGDTNQPQHF.

This clonotype came up many times. CDR3 in amino acids: CASSFDLNGEQFF. The CDR3 DNA reads as TGTGCCAGCAGCTTCGACCTAAATGGCGAGCAGTTCTTC. The rearrangement joins TRBV7-3 to TRBJ2-1, with D unresolved. The V end was cut by 3 bases, the J end by 10 bases, with 13 bases between. Germline lookup yields CDR1 SGHTA and CDR2 FQGTGA. The CDR3 extends over 13 amino acids.

The table lists this clonotype with many counts. The chain is built from TRBV6-5 and TRBJ2-2; tentative D call: TRBD1 (5 bases). Germline V gives CDR1 MNHEY, CDR2 SVGAGI. Trimming took 6 bases from V and 2 from J, leaving 16 bases between them. There are 16 residues in the CDR3. CDR3 protein: CASSRTADINTGELFF. The CDR3 nucleotides read TGTGCCAGCAGCCGGACCGCGGACATCAACACCGGGGAGCTGTTTTTT.